The rows below give T cell receptor beta chains drawn from one sample of a study of blood T cell repertoires in COVID-19. Using immunoSEQ multiplex PCR, the repertoire was profiled, and TCRdb retains in-frame clones only, with some absent. The sample lists 200,000 to 250,000 clones, roughly 87% occurring once. The source material was PBMCs or T cells enriched from blood (not recorded which). These receptor sequences come from a man aged 18 to 29 with acute COVID-19. Both conserved end residues are part of each CDR3. D genes are given only for firm matches. Size values are once, few and many counts, or a class for expanded clones, and some rows have none.

CDR3 protein	CDR3 DNA	J gene	D gene	clone size	V gene	CDR3 length
CASSLSDAGGDTEAFF	TGTGCCAGCAGTTTATCCGATGCAGGGGGTGACACTGAAGCTTTCTTT	TRBJ1-1	TRBD1	.	TRBV28	16
CASRGGYQETQYF	TGTGCCAGCAGGGGGGGGTACCAAGAGACCCAGTACTTC	TRBJ2-5	TRBD2	.	TRBV6-5	13
CASSSVTSENTGELFF	TGTGCCAGCAGCTCGGTGACTAGCGAGAACACCGGGGAGCTGTTTTTT	TRBJ2-2	TRBD2	.	TRBV7-3	16
CASSLGTANEKLFF	TGCGCCAGCAGCTTGGGGACAGCGAATGAAAAACTGTTTTTT	TRBJ1-4	.	.	TRBV5-1	14
CASSDGEGSYNEQFF	TGTGCCAGCAGTGACGGTGAGGGTTCCTACAATGAGCAGTTCTTC	TRBJ2-1	.	.	TRBV6-4	15
CASSLDTGDYSPLHF	TGTGCCAGCAGCCTCGATACAGGGGACTATTCACCCCTCCACTTT	TRBJ1-6	TRBD1	.	TRBV7-2	15
CASSLGGSEFDEQFF	TGTGCCAGCAGCTTGGGCGGGTCCGAATTCGATGAGCAGTTCTTC	TRBJ2-1	.	.	TRBV5-6	15
CASSLTYGGPQETQYF	TGTGCCAGCAGCTTAACTTACGGGGGACCCCAAGAGACCCAGTACTTC	TRBJ2-5	.	.	TRBV7-9	16
CASSQLMNTEAFF	TGTGCCAGCAGCCAATTAATGAACACTGAAGCTTTCTTT	TRBJ1-1	.	.	TRBV14	13
CASSERGTVFEQYF	TGTGCCAGCAGTGAAAGGGGGACAGTTTTCGAGCAGTACTTC	TRBJ2-7	TRBD1	once	TRBV2	14
CSVDGGGYGYTF	TGCAGCGTTGATGGCGGCGGATATGGCTACACCTTC	TRBJ1-2	.	.	TRBV29-1	12
CASSRTSGSMRLQETQYF	TGTGCCAGCAGCCGGACTAGCGGGAGTATGAGGCTCCAAGAGACCCAGTACTTC	TRBJ2-5	TRBD2	.	TRBV7-8	18
CASSQELAEYNEQFF	TGCGCCAGCAGCCAGGAACTAGCGGAGTACAATGAGCAGTTCTTC	TRBJ2-1	TRBD2	.	TRBV4-3	15
CASSLDVRQENSPLHF	TGTGCCAGCAGCTTGGACGTGAGACAGGAGAATTCACCCCTCCACTTT	TRBJ1-6	.	.	TRBV5-4	16
CASSSGTGDYNEQFF	TGTGCCAGTAGTAGTGGGACAGGGGACTACAATGAGCAGTTCTTC	TRBJ2-1	TRBD1	many	TRBV19	15
CASSGTSGNEQFF	TGTGCCAGTAGCGGGACTAGCGGCAATGAGCAGTTCTTC	TRBJ2-1	TRBD2	.	TRBV19	13
CAWSNTGIGGANVLTF	TGTGCCTGGAGTAATACAGGGATCGGTGGGGCCAACGTCCTGACTTTC	TRBJ2-6	.	.	TRBV30	16
CASSLELAVYNEQFF	TGTGCCAGCAGCTTAGAACTAGCGGTTTACAATGAGCAGTTCTTC	TRBJ2-1	TRBD2	.	TRBV7-3	15
CASSIAPDRGQTNEKLFF	TGTGCCAGTAGTATAGCCCCGGACAGGGGGCAAACTAATGAAAAACTGTTTTTT	TRBJ1-4	TRBD1	.	TRBV19	18
CASSLKGGTGGREQYF	TGTGCCAGCAGTTTAAAGGGCGGGACAGGGGGGAGGGAGCAGTACTTC	TRBJ2-7	TRBD1	.	TRBV27	16
CASSPGHPNGYTF	TGTGCCAGCAGCCCAGGACACCCGAATGGCTACACCTTC	TRBJ1-2	.	.	TRBV6-5	13
CASKDRAGVLDTGELFF	TGTGCCAGCAAGGACAGGGCGGGAGTTTTGGACACCGGGGAGCTGTTTTTT	TRBJ2-2	.	once	TRBV27	17
CAWSVPGTGNQPQHF	TGTGCCTGGAGTGTTCCGGGTACGGGCAATCAGCCCCAGCATTTT	TRBJ1-5	.	.	TRBV30	15
CASRFRLAEGPYEQYF	TGTGCCAGCAGATTCCGACTAGCGGAGGGCCCCTACGAGCAGTACTTC	TRBJ2-7	TRBD2	.	TRBV7-3	16
CASSLDGTVNYGYTF	TGTGCCAGCAGCTTAGACGGGACAGTTAACTATGGCTACACCTTC	TRBJ1-2	TRBD1	.	TRBV7-2	15
CASSQGTSGNRSDTQYF	TGTGCCAGCAGCCAAGGGACTAGCGGGAACAGGTCAGATACGCAGTATTTT	TRBJ2-3	TRBD2	once	TRBV3-1/TRBV3-2	17
CASSDRVNYGYTF	TGTGCCAGCAGCGACAGGGTTAACTATGGCTACACCTTC	TRBJ1-2	TRBD1	few	TRBV6-5	13
CASSLEGGRAFF	TGTGCCAGCAGCTTAGAAGGGGGCAGGGCTTTCTTT	TRBJ1-1	TRBD1	.	TRBV7-9	12
CASSHMTSGLTYEQYF	TGTGCCAGCAGCCACATGACTAGCGGACTTACCTACGAGCAGTACTTC	TRBJ2-7	TRBD2	many	TRBV3-1/TRBV3-2	16
CAWRILWSRRNTGDAGELFF	TGTGCCTGGAGGATTTTATGGTCGAGGAGGAACACGGGGGACGCCGGGGAGCTGTTTTTT	TRBJ2-2	.	.	TRBV30	20
CASSPTGGRDTQYF	TGTGCCAGCAGCCCGACGGGGGGGCGAGATACGCAGTATTTT	TRBJ2-3	TRBD2	.	TRBV2	14
CASSPLSGRALETQYF	TGTGCCAGCAGCCCCCTCAGCGGGAGGGCCTTAGAGACCCAGTACTTC	TRBJ2-5	TRBD2	.	TRBV11-2	16
CASSPLSGGYTF	TGTGCCAGCAGCCCCCTCTCCGGTGGCTACACCTTC	TRBJ1-2	.	.	TRBV11-3	12
CASSQASENQPQHF	TGTGCCAGCAGCCAAGCGTCTGAGAATCAGCCCCAGCATTTT	TRBJ1-5	.	.	TRBV7-9	14
CASKRGGLNTGELFF	TGTGCCAGCAAGAGGGGGGGTTTGAACACCGGGGAGCTGTTTTTT	TRBJ2-2	.	.	TRBV28	15
CASSLLGGGIAGLFYEQYF	TGTGCCAGCAGTCTTCTGGGGGGTGGCATAGCGGGGCTTTTCTACGAGCAGTACTTC	TRBJ2-7	TRBD2	once	TRBV28	19
CASSLRPRGADNQPQHF	TGTGCCAGCAGCTTAAGACCCCGAGGAGCCGATAATCAGCCCCAGCATTTT	TRBJ1-5	.	.	TRBV7-8	17
CASSPSTGTNYGYTF	TGCGCCAGCAGCCCCAGCACAGGGACCAACTATGGCTACACCTTC	TRBJ1-2	.	.	TRBV4-1	15
CASTLGLATEQFF	TGTGCCAGCACCTTGGGACTAGCGACTGAGCAGTTCTTC	TRBJ2-1	TRBD2	.	TRBV6-5	13
CASSGSGLTIYNEQFF	TGTGCCAGCAGTGGGTCGGGACTAACTATCTACAATGAGCAGTTCTTC	TRBJ2-1	TRBD2	.	TRBV6-2/TRBV6-3	16
CASSNGRQGDGGELFF	TGTGCCAGCAGCAACGGTCGACAGGGTGATGGCGGGGAGCTGTTTTTT	TRBJ2-2	TRBD1	.	TRBV7-8	16